The 18 T cell receptor beta chains below come from one sample, sequenced in a study of T-cell memory formation after mild COVID-19. Each CDR3 protein gets one entry after TCRdb re-called the 5' RACE reads with MiXCR. Here the sample spans some 450,000 distinct CDR3 sequences, approximately 19% being singletons. The sequencing sample was made of PBMCs or a T cell subset sorted from them (not recorded which). The receptors were sampled from a man aged 18-30 years who had mild COVID-19 (a few samples of this study predate the infection). Cell type and time point are not known.

This clonotype was detected only a few times. The chain is built from TRBV9 and TRBJ2-3; no definite D call. Trimming removed 4 bases from V and 5 bases from J, with 5 bases in between. This CDR3 has 11 amino acids. Germline V lookup: CDR1 SGDLS, CDR2 YYNGEE. DNA for the CDR3: TGTGCCAGCAGCATACAAGATACGCAGTATTTT. This encodes CASSIQDTQYF.

This clonotype was recorded at least ten times. V gene TRBV6-6 combines with J gene TRBJ2-3, with a possible D match to TRBD2 (7 bases). The CDR3 runs 15 residues. The germline CDR1 and CDR2 sequences are MNHNY and SVGAGI (reference sequence). Trimming removed 6 bases at V and 3 bases at J, with 16 bases between. CDR3 nucleotides: TGTGCCAGCAGGTTCGGGGGGCGCGGGACAGATACGCAGTATTTT. Residues: CASRFGGRGTDTQYF.

Concerning this clonotype itself: At one end, the junction sequence differs from germline, possibly due to a read error. The J gene is TRBJ1-6, the V gene TRBV5-1, with D possibly TRBD1 on 6 matching bases. The CDR3 consists of 14 residues. Germline assignment: CDR1 SGHRS and CDR2 YFSETQ. The CDR3 DNA reads as TGCGCCAGCAGCCAACAGGGAGATAATTCACCACTCCACTTT. Translation gives CASSQQGDNSPLHF.

The table lists this clonotype with many counts. V gene TRBV4-1 combines with J gene TRBJ2-3, with TRBD2 identical over 10 bases. CDR3 length: 16 residues. Looked up from germline, CDR1 is MGHRA and CDR2 is YSYEKL. V was clipped by 6 bases and J by 2 bases; unmatched bases: 8. CDR3 nucleotide sequence: TGCGCCAGCAGATTAGACGGACTAGCGGTCACAGATACGCAGTATTTT. Its protein product is CASRLDGLAVTDTQYF.

The chain uses TRBV5-1 and TRBJ1-1; 9 bases are shared with TRBD1. The V gene end was trimmed by 0 bases and the J gene end by 2 bases; junction bases not matched to a gene: 8. The CDR3 spans 17 residues. CDR1 and CDR2 (germline): SGHRS, YFSETQ. CDR3 coding DNA: TGCGCCAGCAGCTTGGCCGGACAGGGGAAGAGAAACACTGAAGCTTTCTTT. Amino acids: CASSLAGQGKRNTEAFF.

The chain recombines TRBV4-1 with TRBJ1-5; D is unclear. CDR1 and CDR2 (germline): MGHRA, YSYEKL. The CDR3 runs to 14 residues. Trimming removed 0 bases at V and 7 bases at J, with 10 bases between. This CDR3 reads CASSQDKGLQPQHF. CDR3 bases: TGCGCCAGCAGCCAAGATAAGGGTCTCCAGCCCCAGCATTTT.

Points on this clonotype: The germline gene is not matched at one end of the junction; a read error may be the cause. The rearrangement joins TRBV12-3 or TRBV12-4 to TRBJ1-1; possible D gene TRBD1, 5 bases. This CDR3 has 14 amino acids. The CDR3 loop is CASSLGPQGTEAFF. The CDR3 bases are TGTGCCAGCAGCTTAGGACCGCAGGGCACTGAAGCTTTCTTT.

J is TRBJ1-4 and V is TRBV5-6; 9 nucleotides line up with TRBD1. The CDR3 is 17 residues long. Germline lookup yields CDR1 SGHDT and CDR2 YYEEEE. J was trimmed by 3 bases and V by 0 bases; bases with no gene match: 6. In DNA, the CDR3 is TGTGCCAGCAGCTTGGGACCGAGGACAGGGGCTAATGAAAAACTGTTTTTT. It yields the protein CASSLGPRTGANEKLFF.

This clonotype appeared a few times. J is TRBJ2-1 and V is TRBV24-1, with 7 nucleotides matching TRBD1. With 4 bases clipped from V and 4 bases from J, the junction kept 6 bases outside the gene matches. Germline V gives CDR1 KGHDR, CDR2 SFDVKD. This CDR3 region has 15 residues. Written as DNA, the CDR3 is TGTGCCACCAGTGACCCCGGGACAGCTTACAATGAGCAGTTCTTC. Protein product: CATSDPGTAYNEQFF.

The V and J genes are TRBV6-1 and TRBJ2-3; TRBD2 agrees at 11 bases. Unmatched junction bases numbered 9, after V lost 6 bases and J lost 1 base. This CDR3 region has 17 residues. Germline values: CDR1 MNHNS, CDR2 SASEGT. The CDR3 protein is CASRERMTSGGTDTQYF. Here the CDR3 DNA reads TGTGCCAGCAGAGAAAGGATGACTAGCGGGGGCACAGATACGCAGTATTTT.

J is TRBJ2-7 and V is TRBV20-1; 9 positions match TRBD1. The CDR3 is 13 residues long. The germline gives CDR1 DFQATT, CDR2 SNEGSKA (reference sequence). V trimming: 6 bases; J trimming: 5 bases; junction bases outside the gene matches: 8. The CDR3 region is CSAVDRGKNEQYF. The CDR3 DNA reads as TGCAGTGCCGTGGACAGGGGTAAAAACGAGCAGTACTTC.

The V gene is TRBV7-2, the J gene TRBJ1-2; 7 bases map to TRBD1. Germline assignment: CDR1 SGHTA and CDR2 FQGNSA. This CDR3 spans 13 amino acids. V lost 5 bases to trimming and J lost 7 bases; unmatched junction nucleotides: 7. In nucleotides, the CDR3 is TGTGCCAGCAGCCCACCGGACAGGCCTGGCTACACCTTC. Translation gives CASSPPDRPGYTF.

This clonotype was seen a few times. V gene TRBV3-1 combines with J gene TRBJ2-1, with D perhaps matching TRBD2 (5 bases). Trimming cost V 0 bases and J 5 bases, with 17 bases left between them. Germline CDR1 and CDR2: LGHDT and YNNKEL (reference sequence). The CDR3 loop spans 17 amino acids. CDR3 sequence (DNA): TGTGCCAGCAGCCAAGATGCGTCGGGGAGCCTAAACAATGAGCAGTTCTTC. Translated: CASSQDASGSLNNEQFF.

The rearrangement uses TRBV10-3 and TRBJ2-5; TRBD1 matches at 8 bases. The CDR3 spans 14 residues. Losses at the gene ends were 6 bases for V and 1 base for J; bases not matched to a gene: 4. CDR1 and CDR2 (germline): ENHRY, SYGVKD. As DNA, the CDR3 is TGTGCCATCAGGGACAGGGTTTCCCAAGAGACCCAGTACTTC. It translates to CAIRDRVSQETQYF.

There are a few counts of this clonotype. J is TRBJ2-1 and V is TRBV5-1; no clear D gene. Germline assignment: CDR1 SGHRS and CDR2 YFSETQ. V was pared by 1 base and J by 6 bases, with 20 bases between. This CDR3 is built from 17 residues. The CDR3 region is CASSLSLRTVSINEQFF. The CDR3 nucleotides read TGCGCCAGCAGCTTGTCGCTAAGAACGGTTTCGATCAATGAGCAGTTCTTC.

The V gene is TRBV27, the J gene TRBJ2-7; 7 nucleotides match TRBD1. The V gene's germline CDR1 is MNHEY and CDR2 SMNVEV (reference sequence). The CDR3 contains 16 residues. J gave up 0 bases and V 6 bases, and 11 bases lay outside the gene matches. The CDR3 region is CASRPWGTASSYEQYV. As DNA, the CDR3 is TGTGCCAGCAGACCTTGGGGGACAGCAAGCTCCTACGAGCAGTACGTC.

This clonotype was observed many times. The chain carries TRBV6-2 or TRBV6-3 and TRBJ2-5, with D hard to call. The V and J ends lost 5 bases and 5 bases respectively, with 9 bases between them. This CDR3 is built from 12 residues. Per the germline V gene, CDR1 is MNHEY and CDR2 is SVGEGT. CDR3 sequence: CASSPTRETQYF. In nucleotides, the CDR3 is TGTGCCAGCAGTCCTACCCGGGAGACCCAGTACTTC.

The V call is TRBV20-1, the J call TRBJ1-5; 9 positions agree with TRBD1. This CDR3 is 16 amino acids long. From germline, CDR1 is DFQATT and CDR2 SNEGSKA (reference sequence). J lost 7 bases, V lost 1 base, and 11 bases had no gene match. CDR3 loop: CSARGTGGEIRQPQHF. In DNA, the CDR3 is TGCAGTGCTAGAGGAACAGGGGGCGAGATTAGACAGCCCCAGCATTTT.